This entry describes one T cell receptor beta chain. One junction end disagrees with the germline gene, perhaps due to a read error. The template was RNA from unsorted bulk tissue. Distant lung tissue was collected more than 3 cm away from the tumor edge. This sample was taken from a study of tumor and adjacent non-tumor tissue in lung cancer. The CDR3 loop spans 15 amino acids. The germline gives CDR1 SGHNT, CDR2 YENEEA. The library came from three nested PCR rounds adapted from ARM-PCR protocols. Via MiXCR, TCRdb re-called the multiplex PCR reads, giving one row per CDR3 protein. The profile shows some 80,000 distinct CDR3 sequences, over 65% of them singletons.

The TCR originated in a man between 65 and 79 years old with non-small cell lung cancer. The chain couples TRBV11-3 to TRBJ2-7; 10 nucleotides line up with TRBD1. The sequenced material came from distant non-tumor lung tissue. The CDR3 region is CASILRGQGPYEQYF. The CDR3, as DNA: TGTGCAAGCATCTTAAGGGGACAGGGGCCCTACGAGCAGTACTTC.